This T cell receptor (beta chain) was sequenced in a study of early stage breast cancer tumors. Sequenced by immunoSEQ multiplex PCR; TCRdb stores in-frame clones only, minus some. The sample holds 5,000 to 5,500 clones; around 68% are singletons and the top ten take roughly 9.6%. Germline assignment: CDR1 SGHAT and CDR2 FQNNGV. V gave up 4 bases and J gave up 7 bases; unmatched junction bases: 15. There are 16 residues in the CDR3. The receptor was isolated from a person aged 55 to 70 with breast cancer. The sequenced sample was breast tumor tissue. V usage is TRBV11-2 and J usage is TRBJ1-2; 7 bases are shared with TRBD1. CDR3 bases: TGTGCCAGCAGCTCGACCCTAACAGGGGCAAGGGGTGGCTACACCTTC. The encoded protein is CASSSTLTGARGGYTF.